This entry concerns a single T cell receptor beta chain. Its specificity is not known. It is likely a read error, because the conserved phenylalanine at the end of the CDR3 is missing. The record originates from a study of cytomegalovirus exposure and HLA in healthy donors. Study-wide findings and caveats: As confirmed in vitro, a few CMV-associated chains were specific for CMV antigens. Earlier results showed most TCR beta V segments being productive about 87% or about 30% of the time.

With 60 Vbeta and 13 Jbeta primers, the PCR was carried out. Repertoires were generated with immunoSEQ multiplex PCR, while TCRdb's copy carries only in-frame clones and drops some. This table holds about 110,000 clones. Trimming cost V 4 bases and J 10 bases; bases outside gene matches: 8. The CDR3 spans 15 residues. Germline V lookup: CDR1 MNHEY, CDR2 SVGAGI. This clonotype was sampled from a man aged 50 to 60 in good health and CMV-seronegative. Sample: PBMCs. The rearrangement links TRBV6-5 to TRBJ1-6; 9 nucleotides align to TRBD1. The CDR3 here is CASSSAGQGLSPLHL. CDR3 sequence (DNA): TGTGCCAGCAGTTCGGCTGGACAGGGGTTGTCACCCCTCCACCTT.